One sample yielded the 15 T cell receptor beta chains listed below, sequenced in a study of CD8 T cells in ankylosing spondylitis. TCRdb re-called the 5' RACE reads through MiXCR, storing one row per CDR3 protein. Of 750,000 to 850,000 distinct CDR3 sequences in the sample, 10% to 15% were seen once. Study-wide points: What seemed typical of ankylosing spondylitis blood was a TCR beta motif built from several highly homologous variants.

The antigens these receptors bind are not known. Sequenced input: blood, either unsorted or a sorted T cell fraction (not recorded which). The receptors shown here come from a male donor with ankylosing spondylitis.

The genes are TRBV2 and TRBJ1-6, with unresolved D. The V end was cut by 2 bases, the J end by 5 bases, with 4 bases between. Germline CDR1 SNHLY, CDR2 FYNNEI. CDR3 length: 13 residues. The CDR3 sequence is CASSETDNSPLHF. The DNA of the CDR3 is TGTGCCAGCAGTGAAACGGATAATTCACCCCTCCACTTT.

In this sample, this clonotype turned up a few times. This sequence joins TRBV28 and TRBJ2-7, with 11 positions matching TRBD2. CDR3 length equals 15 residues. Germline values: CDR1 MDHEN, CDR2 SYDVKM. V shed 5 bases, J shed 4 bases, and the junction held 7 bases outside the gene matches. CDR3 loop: CASSNAGTSGYEQYF. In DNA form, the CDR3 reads TGTGCCAGCAGTAACGCCGGGACTAGCGGATACGAGCAGTACTTC.

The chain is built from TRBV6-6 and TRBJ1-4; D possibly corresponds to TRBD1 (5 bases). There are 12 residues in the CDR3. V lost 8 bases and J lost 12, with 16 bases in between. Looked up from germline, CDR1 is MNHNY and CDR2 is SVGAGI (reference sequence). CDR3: CASPTGGGQLFF. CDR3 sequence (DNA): TGTGCCAGCCCCACGGGCGGGGGTCAACTGTTTTTT.

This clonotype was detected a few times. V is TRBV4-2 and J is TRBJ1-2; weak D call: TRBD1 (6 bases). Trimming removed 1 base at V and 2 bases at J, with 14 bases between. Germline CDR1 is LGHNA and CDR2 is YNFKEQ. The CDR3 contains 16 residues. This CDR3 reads CASSQVASTGNYGYTF. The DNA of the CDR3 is TGTGCCAGCAGCCAAGTAGCTTCGACAGGCAACTATGGCTACACCTTC.

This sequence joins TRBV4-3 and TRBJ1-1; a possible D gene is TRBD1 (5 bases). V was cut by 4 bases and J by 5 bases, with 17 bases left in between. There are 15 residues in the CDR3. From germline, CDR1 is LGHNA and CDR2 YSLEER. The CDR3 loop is CASSRLVGGGTEAFF. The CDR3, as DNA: TGCGCCAGCAGCCGGCTCGTCGGGGGGGGTACTGAAGCTTTCTTT.

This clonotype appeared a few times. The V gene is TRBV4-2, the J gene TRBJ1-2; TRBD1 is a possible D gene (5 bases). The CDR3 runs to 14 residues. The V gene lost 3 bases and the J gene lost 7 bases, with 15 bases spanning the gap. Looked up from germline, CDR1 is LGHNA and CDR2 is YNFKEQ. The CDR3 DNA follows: TGTGCCAGCAGCCACCGCAGGGAGTCGTTTGGCTACACCTTC. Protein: CASSHRRESFGYTF.

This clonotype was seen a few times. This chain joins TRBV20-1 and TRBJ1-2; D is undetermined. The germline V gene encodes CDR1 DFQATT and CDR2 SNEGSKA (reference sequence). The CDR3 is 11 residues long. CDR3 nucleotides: TGCAAAGGTAGCACACAACTCGGCTACACCTTC. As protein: CKGSTQLGYTF.

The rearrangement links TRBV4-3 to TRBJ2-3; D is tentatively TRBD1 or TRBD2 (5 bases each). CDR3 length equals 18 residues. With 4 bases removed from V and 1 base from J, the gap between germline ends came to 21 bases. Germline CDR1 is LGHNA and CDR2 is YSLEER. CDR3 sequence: CASSLGRTYGARTDTQYF. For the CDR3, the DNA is TGCGCCAGCAGCCTAGGCAGGACATACGGGGCCCGCACAGATACGCAGTATTTT.

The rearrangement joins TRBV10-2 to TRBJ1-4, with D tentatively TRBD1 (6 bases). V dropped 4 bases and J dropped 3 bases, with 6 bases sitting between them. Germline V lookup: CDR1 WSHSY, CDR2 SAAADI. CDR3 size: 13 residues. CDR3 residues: CASSGTANEKLFF. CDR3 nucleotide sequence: TGCGCCAGCAGTGGGACAGCTAATGAAAAACTGTTTTTT.

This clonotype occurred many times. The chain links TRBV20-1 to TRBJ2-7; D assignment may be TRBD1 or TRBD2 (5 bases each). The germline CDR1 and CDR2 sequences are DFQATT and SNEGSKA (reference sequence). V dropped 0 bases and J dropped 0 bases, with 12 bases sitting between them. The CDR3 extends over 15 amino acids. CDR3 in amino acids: CSARDPRGSSYEQYF. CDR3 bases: TGCAGTGCTAGAGATCCGAGGGGCAGCTCCTACGAGCAGTACTTC.

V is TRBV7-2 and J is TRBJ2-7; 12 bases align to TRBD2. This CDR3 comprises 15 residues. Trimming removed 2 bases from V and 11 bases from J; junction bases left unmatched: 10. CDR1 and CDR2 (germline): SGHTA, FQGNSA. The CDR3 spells CASSLRLAGGSLEYF. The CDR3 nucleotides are TGTGCCAGCAGCTTAAGGCTAGCGGGAGGGTCGCTGGAGTACTTC.

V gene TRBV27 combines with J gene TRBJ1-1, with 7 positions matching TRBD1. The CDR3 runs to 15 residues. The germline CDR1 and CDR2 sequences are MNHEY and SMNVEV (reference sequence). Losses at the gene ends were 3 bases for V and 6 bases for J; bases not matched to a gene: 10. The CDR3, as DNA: TGTGCCAGCAGTTTCCACGGACAGGCTTTCGCTGAAGCTTTCTTT. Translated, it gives CASSFHGQAFAEAFF.

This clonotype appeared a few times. The CDR3 DNA sequence: TGCGCCAGCAGCTTGGAGTCCCCCTACGAGCAGTACTTC. Protein: CASSLESPYEQYF. V is TRBV5-1 and J is TRBJ2-7; D is uncertain. Germline V lookup: CDR1 SGHRS, CDR2 YFSETQ. There are 13 residues in the CDR3. The V end was cut by 0 bases, the J end by 2 bases, with 6 bases between. The full variable domain, its missing parts supplied by reference TRBV5-1 and TRBJ2-7, is KAGVTQTPRYLIKTRGQQVTLSCSPISGHRSVSWYQQTPGQGLQFLFEYFSETQRNKGNFPGRFSGRQFSNSRSEMNVSTLELGDSALYLCASSLESPYEQYFGPGTRLTVT.

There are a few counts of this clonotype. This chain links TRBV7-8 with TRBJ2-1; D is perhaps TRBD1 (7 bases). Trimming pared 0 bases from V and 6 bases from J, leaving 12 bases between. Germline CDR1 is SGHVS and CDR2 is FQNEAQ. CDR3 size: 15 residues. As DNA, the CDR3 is TGTGCCAGCAGCTTAGCCGGAGGGACAGTCAATGAGCAGTTCTTC. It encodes CASSLAGGTVNEQFF. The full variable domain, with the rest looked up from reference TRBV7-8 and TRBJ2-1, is GAGVSQSPRYKVAKRGQDVALRCDPISGHVSLFWYQQALGQGPEFLTYFQNEAQLDKSGLPSDRFFAERPEGSVSTLKIQRTQQEDSAVYLCASSLAGGTVNEQFFGPGTRLTVL.

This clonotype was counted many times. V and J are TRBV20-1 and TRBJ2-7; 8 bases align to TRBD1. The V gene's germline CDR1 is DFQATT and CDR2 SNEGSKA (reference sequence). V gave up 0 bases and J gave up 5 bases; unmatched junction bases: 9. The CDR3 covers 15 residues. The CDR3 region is CSARDRRQGAHEQYF. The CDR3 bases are TGCAGTGCTAGAGATCGGAGGCAGGGGGCCCACGAGCAGTACTTC.